This T cell receptor (beta chain) derives from a study of T cell responses to AZD1222 COVID-19 vaccine. General observations from the study: Sampling that yielded the repertoires occurred only after the peak T cell response. Females outnumbered males among donors, who were mostly white British; clonal diversity was possibly underestimated. Spike was spanned by vaccine-associated CD4 TCRs, with dominance at 160-218 and 743-854. Epitopes outside B.1.351 and B.1.1.7 mutated regions reportedly drew nearly half of spike TCRs.

The germline V and J ends were trimmed by 6 bases and 0 bases, with 8 bases remaining between them. Germline V CDR1 and CDR2: SQVTM, ANQGSEA. The CDR3 is 12 amino acids. TCRdb keeps only in-frame clones here, not all; method: immunoSEQ multiplex PCR. The sample shows 130,000 to 150,000 clones, around 90% of them seen only once. As for this clone: Its matching antigen is unknown. Other DNA sequences of this sample code for an identical CDR3.

This chain connects TRBV29-1 to TRBJ1-1, with D possibly being TRBD1 (5 bases). This TCR derives from an adult in good health. This specimen consisted of peripheral blood, obtained on day 0 of AZD1222 vaccination. The CDR3 DNA reads TGCAGCGTGGGACGGATGAACACTGAAGCTTTCTTT. This sequence encodes CSVGRMNTEAFF.